Listed below are T cell receptor beta chains from one sample, sequenced in a study of blood T cells in healthy people across ages. TCRdb recomputed calls from the 5' RACE reads with MiXCR, one row per CDR3 protein. The profile covers approximately 940,000 distinct CDR3 sequences, with roughly 43% appearing a single time and roughly 12% taken by the ten largest. The sequencing sample was made of blood. The receptors were sampled from a young man in good health. The CDR3 runs from the conserved cysteine through the conserved F or W. The order of the fields is D gene, V gene, clone size, J gene, CDR3 protein, CDR3 DNA. D genes are given only for firm matches. A clone size is listed for some rows: how often the clone was seen (once, few, many), or a class if it is expanded.

>TRBD1|TRBV18|NA|TRBJ2-4
CTSSPGLGQKNIQYF
TGTACCAGCTCGCCGGGCTTGGGACAGAAAAACATTCAGTACTTC
>NA|TRBV12-3/TRBV12-4|few|TRBJ1-4
CASRASGEQEKLFF
TGTGCCAGCAGGGCGAGTGGGGAACAAGAAAAACTGTTTTTT
>TRBD1|TRBV4-1|NA|TRBJ1-5
CASSQFGQGANQPQHF
TGCGCCAGCAGCCAATTTGGACAGGGGGCGAATCAGCCCCAGCATTTT
>TRBD1|TRBV29-1|NA|TRBJ2-1
CSVAGTGSSYNEQFF
TGCAGCGTCGCCGGGACAGGGTCATCCTACAATGAGCAGTTCTTC
>TRBD1|TRBV6-2/TRBV6-3|NA|TRBJ1-2
CASSTDRDRGGYTF
TGTGCCAGCTCGACCGACCGGGACAGAGGCGGCTACACCTTC
>TRBD1|TRBV20-1|NA|TRBJ2-7
CSARDTGANSSPFEQYF
TGCAGTGCTAGAGATACAGGGGCCAACTCTTCCCCTTTCGAGCAGTACTTC
>NA|TRBV7-2|NA|TRBJ2-6
CASSLNTGPPWGANVLTF
TGTGCCAGCAGCCTCAATACAGGCCCCCCATGGGGGGCCAACGTCCTGACTTTC
>TRBD2|TRBV10-3|NA|TRBJ2-2
CAISARLAGTGELFF
TGTGCCATCAGTGCGAGACTAGCGGGCACCGGGGAGCTGTTTTTT
>NA|TRBV6-1|NA|TRBJ1-6
CASSEVLPGQGSPLHF
TGTGCCAGCAGTGAAGTCTTACCGGGTCAAGGTTCACCCCTCCACTTT
>TRBD1|TRBV30|NA|TRBJ2-1
CAGGTGIGEQFF
TGTGCCGGGGGGACAGGGATTGGGGAGCAGTTCTTC
>NA|TRBV9|NA|TRBJ2-1
CASSVGMGQGVNEQFF
TGTGCCAGCAGCGTAGGAATGGGGCAGGGTGTCAATGAGCAGTTCTTC
>TRBD1|TRBV20-1|few|TRBJ2-7
CSARPPGTANEQYF
TGCAGTGCTCGCCCCCCCGGGACAGCCAACGAGCAGTACTTC
>NA|TRBV3-1|NA|TRBJ2-2
CASSQPGSDGELFF
TGTGCCAGCAGCCAACCAGGGTCGGACGGGGAGCTGTTTTTT
>NA|TRBV7-9|NA|TRBJ1-4
CASSLSGPLKEKLFF
TGTGCCAGCAGCTTAAGCGGACCCTTGAAAGAAAAACTGTTTTTT
>NA|TRBV6-2/TRBV6-3|NA|TRBJ2-7
CASSVSIEQYF
TGTGCCAGCAGTGTGAGTATCGAGCAGTACTTC
>NA|TRBV7-9|many|TRBJ2-1
CASSFNTSFPYNEQFF
TGTGCCAGCAGCTTTAATACTAGCTTCCCCTACAATGAGCAGTTCTTC
>NA|TRBV9|NA|TRBJ2-4
CASRGDGNIQYF
TGTGCCAGCAGGGGGGACGGGAACATTCAGTACTTC
>NA|TRBV20-1|NA|TRBJ1-5
CSALDGRNQPQHF
TGCAGTGCTCTGGATGGCCGCAATCAGCCCCAGCATTTT
>TRBD1|TRBV25-1|few|TRBJ1-6
CASTRSTGDNSPLHF
TGTGCCAGCACAAGGTCGACAGGGGATAATTCACCCCTCCACTTT
>TRBD1|TRBV6-2/TRBV6-3|NA|TRBJ2-7
CASSQPGQGVYNEQYF
TGTGCCAGCAGTCAGCCGGGACAGGGGGTTTACAATGAGCAGTACTTC
>TRBD1|TRBV10-3|NA|TRBJ2-7
CAISALRDRDFYEQYF
TGTGCCATCAGTGCGTTGCGGGACAGGGACTTCTACGAGCAGTACTTC
>TRBD1|TRBV12-3/TRBV12-4|few|TRBJ1-5
CASSLSTGGNQPQHF
TGTGCCAGCAGTTTATCGACAGGGGGCAATCAGCCCCAGCATTTT
>TRBD1|TRBV4-2|few|TRBJ2-3
CASSQLGGTSTDTQYF
TGTGCCAGCAGCCAGCTAGGGGGCACTAGCACAGATACGCAGTATTTT
>NA|TRBV6-4|NA|TRBJ1-2
CASSDSSAGDYGYTF
TGTGCCAGCAGTGACTCGTCGGCAGGGGACTATGGCTACACCTTC
>NA|TRBV7-4|few|TRBJ2-1
CASSHKIWGTWDEQFF
TGTGCCAGCAGTCATAAGATCTGGGGGACCTGGGATGAGCAGTTCTTC
>NA|TRBV20-1|NA|TRBJ2-3
CSAGERGQGTDTQYF
TGCAGTGCCGGCGAACGGGGGCAGGGAACAGATACGCAGTATTTT
>TRBD1|TRBV6-6|NA|TRBJ1-4
CASSRGGANEKLFF
TGTGCCAGCAGCAGGGGGGGAGCTAATGAAAAACTGTTTTTT
>NA|TRBV7-2|many|TRBJ2-1
CASSSKTEQFF
TGTGCCAGCAGCTCTAAGACTGAGCAGTTCTTC
>NA|TRBV4-2|NA|TRBJ2-1
CASSQDRNSGQFF
TGTGCCAGCAGCCAAGATCGAAATAGCGGGCAGTTCTTC
>NA|TRBV11-2|NA|TRBJ1-2
CASSDLVGGYTF
TGTGCCAGCAGCGACCTCGTGGGTGGCTACACCTTC
>NA|TRBV7-2|NA|TRBJ2-4
CASSLVQGGGNIQYF
TGTGCCAGCAGCTTAGTACAGGGCGGAGGAAACATTCAGTACTTC
>TRBD2|TRBV3-1|NA|TRBJ2-1
CASSPGSAGGHLSEQFF
TGTGCCAGCAGCCCGGGGTCGGCGGGGGGCCACCTTAGTGAGCAGTTCTTC
>TRBD1|TRBV20-1|NA|TRBJ2-7
CSANRDSSYEQYF
TGCAGTGCTAACCGGGACAGCTCCTACGAGCAGTACTTC
>TRBD1|TRBV5-1|NA|TRBJ1-1
CASSPGQEEAFF
TGCGCCAGCAGCCCAGGACAGGAGGAAGCTTTCTTT
>TRBD2|TRBV27|once|TRBJ2-7
CASSLSGAGGTYEQYF
TGTGCCAGCAGTTTGAGTGGGGCGGGGGGAACGTACGAGCAGTACTTC